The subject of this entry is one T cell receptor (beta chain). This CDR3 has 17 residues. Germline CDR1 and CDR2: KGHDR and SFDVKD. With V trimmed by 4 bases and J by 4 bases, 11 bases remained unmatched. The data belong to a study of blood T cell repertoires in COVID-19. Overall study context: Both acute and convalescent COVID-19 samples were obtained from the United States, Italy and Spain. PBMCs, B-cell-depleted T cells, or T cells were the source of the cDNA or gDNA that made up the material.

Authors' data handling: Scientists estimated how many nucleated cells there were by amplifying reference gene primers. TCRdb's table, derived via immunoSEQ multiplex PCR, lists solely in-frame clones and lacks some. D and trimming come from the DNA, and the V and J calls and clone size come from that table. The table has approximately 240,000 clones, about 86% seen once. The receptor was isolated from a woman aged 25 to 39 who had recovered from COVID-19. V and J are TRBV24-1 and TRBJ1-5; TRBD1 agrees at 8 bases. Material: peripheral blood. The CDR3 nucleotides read TGTGCCACCAGTGACCCGGAGTACGGACAGGGAAATCAGCCCCAGCATTTT. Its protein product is CATSDPEYGQGNQPQHF.